The present TCR beta chain was sequenced within a study of blood T cell repertoires in COVID-19 (dated by TCRdb to 2018 to 2020). With respect to the entire study: Collaborator samples came from the United States, Italy and Spain and covered acute and convalescent phases of COVID-19. The dataset comprised deeply sampled blood TCRbeta repertoires from subjects exposed to, actively infected with, or recovered from COVID-19. Where HLA class I and class II types were available, the types were taken from metadata supplied by the sample provider, not from assay-based typing. The prospective study material was composed of cDNA or gDNA derived from T cells, B-cell-depleted T cells, or PBMCs. Sample metadata almost always included a de-identified subject ID, COVID-19 status, age in years and sex. Samples were obtained from the ongoing ImmuneRACE study (first 160 participants) and from 1,254 subjects provided by 6 global collaborators. The repertoires were released in a freely available public database meant as a resource for research on the immune response to SARS-CoV-2.

Beyond this particular receptor, the publication reports: The amount of clinical and demographic metadata varied by source and participant and was provided uncurated.

For this clone: Its recognized antigen is unknown. Base qualities are not recorded, but no much larger clone differs from it by a single base.

TCRbeta CDR3 regions were amplified from genomic DNA by means of the immunoSEQ Assay, a bias-controlled multiplex PCR. The original methods were these. Nucleated cell counts per sample were estimated from amplification of reference gene primers within the assay. To quantify the absolute abundance of each unique TCRbeta CDR3 rearrangement, sequence reads were collapsed and filtered. For each sample, productive Simpson clonality was calculated as the square root of Simpson's diversity index across productive rearrangements. The immuneACCESS repertoire file appears here via TCRdb, limited to in-frame rearrangements. These files lack a portion of the clones; in checked studies, under half of the deficit traces to unresolved V genes, and the cause of the others is not known. V and J calls and clone size are those listed in that table; D and trimming were worked out from the DNA. A total of some 41,000 clones appear in this sample, just over 85% of them only once. The ten largest clones add up to around 5.2% of the sample.

Whole blood was collected in K2EDTA tubes by collaborating institutions according to the institutions' own protocols. For TCRbeta analysis, collaborator samples were shipped as frozen whole blood, as isolated PBMCs, or as DNA extracted from either sample type. According to the germline V gene (reference sequence), CDR1 reads MNHEY and CDR2 reads SMNVEV. The germline ends are 16 bases apart after V is trimmed by 6 bases and J by 4 bases. From the cysteine up to the phenylalanine, the CDR3 has a length of 15 residues. Only the CDR3 DNA stays, 45 bases, in frame from base 1. The receptor comes from a man aged 35 to 55 with active COVID-19. Rearrangement joined TRBV27 to TRBJ2-1; a confident D gene designation cannot be given. Material for sequencing was peripheral blood. The DNA sequence follows: TGTGCCAGCAGGCCGTGGAGCGATTTTTACAATGAGCAGTTCTTC. This encodes CASRPWSDFYNEQFF.